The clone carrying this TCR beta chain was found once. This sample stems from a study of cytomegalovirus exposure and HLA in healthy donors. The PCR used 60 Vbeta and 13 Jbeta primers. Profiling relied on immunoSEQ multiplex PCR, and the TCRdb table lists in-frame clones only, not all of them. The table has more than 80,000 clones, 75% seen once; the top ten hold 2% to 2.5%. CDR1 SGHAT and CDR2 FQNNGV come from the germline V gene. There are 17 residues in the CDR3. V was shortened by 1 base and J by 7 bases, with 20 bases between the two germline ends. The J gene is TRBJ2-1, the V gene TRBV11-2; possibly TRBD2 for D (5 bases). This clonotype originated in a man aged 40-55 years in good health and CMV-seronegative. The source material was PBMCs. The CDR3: CASSLVGGGVTRNEQFF. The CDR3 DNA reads TGTGCCAGCAGCTTAGTCGGAGGCGGCGTTACCCGGAATGAGCAGTTCTTC.